Reported below is one T cell receptor (beta chain). This entry comes from a study of blood T cells in healthy people across ages. The germline gives CDR1 SGHTA, CDR2 FQGNSA. This CDR3 spans 16 amino acids. J lost 1 base, V lost 1 base, and 6 bases had no gene match. A sample-barcoded 5' primer and a J-beta primer mix were used in a second PCR of roughly 7 to 11 cycles. Template switching added a 12-random-nucleotide identifier to every cDNA molecule. From the 5' RACE reads, TCRdb called clonotypes with MiXCR, one entry per CDR3 protein. The repertoire holds over 950,000 distinct CDR3 sequences, with roughly 50% as singletons. Isolation recovered at least 7 million PBMCs from every sample.

This chain links TRBV7-2 with TRBJ2-7, with TRBD2 identical over 8 bases. The sample was blood. The receptor comes from a woman in her sixties or seventies in good health. The CDR3 DNA is TGTGCCAGCAGCTTAGTAGCTGCTAGCGGGTCCTACGAGCAGTACTTC. Encoded protein: CASSLVAASGSYEQYF.